The entry that follows covers one TCR beta chain sequence. The antigen is not known. TCRdb redid the calling of the RT-PCR reads with MiXCR, one entry per CDR3 protein. The sample includes roughly 160,000 distinct CDR3 sequences, roughly a tenth of them seen just once. This sample is drawn from a study of response to subunit inactivated influenza vaccine. The study, taken as a whole, reports: Authors suggested that a seasonal influenza vaccination recruits few new T cells each time.

The CDR3 extends over 16 amino acids. The V and J ends lost 6 bases and 8 bases, in that order; junction bases with no gene match: 15. This TCR was recovered from a man between 50 and 70 years old who received an inactivated influenza vaccine. The rearrangement links TRBV12-3 or TRBV12-4 to TRBJ1-4; 7 bases are shared with TRBD1. Here the sequenced sample was CD8+ T cells sorted from PBMCs, taken about 23 months after vaccination. DNA for the CDR3: TGTGCCAGCAGCTGCAGCTGGGACAGCAAAAGGGAAAAACTGTTTTTT. This encodes CASSCSWDSKREKLFF.